A selection of T cell receptor beta chains follows, all from one sample in a study of blood T cell repertoires in COVID-19. Sequencing used immunoSEQ multiplex PCR; TCRdb keeps in-frame clones, though not all of them. The sample has around 92,000 clones, approximately 79% seen once. Sequencing was carried out using peripheral blood. The receptors were gathered from a man aged 65-85 years with COVID-19, enrolled during active disease. CDR3s include the opening cysteine and the closing phenylalanine or tryptophan. The order of the fields is D gene, clone size, V gene, CDR3 protein. A D gene is named only where the DNA matches it firmly. For some rows the clone size is stated as once, few or many, or as a class when expanded; others skip it.

d_call: -
clone_size: -
v_call: TRBV2
cdr3_aa: CASRVDRTVNTEAFF

d_call: -
clone_size: once
v_call: TRBV7-9
cdr3_aa: CASSQSSVSYEQYF

d_call: TRBD1
clone_size: -
v_call: TRBV28
cdr3_aa: CASSLGGGRFYGYTF

d_call: -
clone_size: few
v_call: TRBV18
cdr3_aa: CASSPPAGAMNTEAFF

d_call: -
clone_size: -
v_call: TRBV27
cdr3_aa: CASSFRGSTDTQYF

d_call: TRBD2
clone_size: -
v_call: TRBV10-3
cdr3_aa: CAISESGASGRFEDTQYF

d_call: -
clone_size: -
v_call: TRBV5-4
cdr3_aa: CASSLEGSSYNSPLHF

d_call: -
clone_size: -
v_call: TRBV27
cdr3_aa: CASSPKERELYSGANVLTF

d_call: TRBD2
clone_size: -
v_call: TRBV5-1
cdr3_aa: CASSLGTSGSVQADTQYF

d_call: TRBD1
clone_size: -
v_call: TRBV6-5
cdr3_aa: CASSYGGRGYEQYF

d_call: TRBD2
clone_size: -
v_call: TRBV5-6
cdr3_aa: CASSRLASQETQYF

d_call: -
clone_size: few
v_call: TRBV7-2
cdr3_aa: CASSLTQAVTEAFF

d_call: TRBD2
clone_size: few
v_call: TRBV11-2
cdr3_aa: CASSFSIAGGPNEQFF

d_call: TRBD2
clone_size: -
v_call: TRBV10-3
cdr3_aa: CAISRNRDYLQETQYF

d_call: TRBD1
clone_size: few
v_call: TRBV27
cdr3_aa: CASSQQGAHEKLFF

d_call: -
clone_size: -
v_call: TRBV4-3
cdr3_aa: CASSQEAIYRRRRNEQFF

d_call: -
clone_size: -
v_call: TRBV5-6
cdr3_aa: CASVPAGGGTAGELFF

d_call: TRBD2
clone_size: -
v_call: TRBV5-6
cdr3_aa: CASSLGRERSYNEQFF

d_call: -
clone_size: -
v_call: TRBV7-8
cdr3_aa: CASSLVQGTEQYF

d_call: TRBD1
clone_size: -
v_call: TRBV5-1
cdr3_aa: CASSLQGYQPQHF

d_call: TRBD1
clone_size: -
v_call: TRBV7-7
cdr3_aa: CASSYGQGANNQPQHF

d_call: TRBD1
clone_size: -
v_call: TRBV10-3
cdr3_aa: CAISATGEPGETQYF

d_call: -
clone_size: -
v_call: TRBV19
cdr3_aa: CASTPDRNTEAFF

d_call: TRBD2
clone_size: -
v_call: TRBV7-2
cdr3_aa: CASSWSGSNEQYF

d_call: -
clone_size: many
v_call: TRBV12-3/TRBV12-4
cdr3_aa: CASSWTANYGYTF

d_call: TRBD1
clone_size: -
v_call: TRBV7-3
cdr3_aa: CASSPDRAYEQYF

d_call: -
clone_size: -
v_call: TRBV5-4
cdr3_aa: CASSLREQLTDTQYF

d_call: TRBD1
clone_size: few
v_call: TRBV5-6
cdr3_aa: CASSLIQGTKNIQYF

d_call: -
clone_size: -
v_call: TRBV19
cdr3_aa: CASSARTLSGEQFF

d_call: TRBD1
clone_size: -
v_call: TRBV7-2
cdr3_aa: CASSGRDRGASYEQYF

d_call: TRBD2
clone_size: -
v_call: TRBV2
cdr3_aa: CAGKTSESQETQYF

d_call: -
clone_size: -
v_call: TRBV7-5
cdr3_aa: CARSLPPREDHDTEAFF